This T cell receptor beta chain was obtained from a study of blood T cell repertoires in COVID-19. Profiled with immunoSEQ multiplex PCR; TCRdb holds only in-frame clones, not every one. The sample yields hundreds of thousands of clones, 75% to 90% seen once. This CDR3 has 13 residues. V was cut by 2 bases and J by 4 bases, with 9 bases left in between. CDR1 and CDR2 from the germline V gene are SGHNT and YYREEE (reference sequence). The sequencing input was peripheral blood. The sequence was obtained from a woman in her fifties or sixties with COVID-19, enrolled during active disease. V and J are TRBV5-4 and TRBJ1-2; D not certain. The CDR3 is CASSFGQIYGYTF. CDR3 DNA: TGTGCCAGCAGCTTTGGGCAGATCTATGGCTACACCTTC. Variable domain in full (rest from reference TRBV5-4 and TRBJ1-2): ETGVTQSPTHLIKTRGQQVTLRCSSQSGHNTVSWYQQALGQGPQFIFQYYREEENGRGNFPPRFSGLQFPNYSSELNVNALELDDSALYLCASSFGQIYGYTFGSGTRLTVV.